These 6 T cell receptor beta chains originate from one sample sequenced in a study of response to subunit inactivated influenza vaccine (dated by TCRdb to about 2018). Library preparation used RT-PCR. Reads for this sample came from an Illumina HiSeq 2500. TCRdb reprocessed the public reads (quality trimming at Q25 with fastp, clone calling with MiXCR) and kept in-frame beta chains. Each CDR3 protein gets just one entry, which takes the most common genes and DNA from the rows behind it. For this sample there are a few hundred thousand distinct CDR3 sequences; approximately 21% appear just once. Together, the top ten hold around 10% of the sample. The sequenced sample was PBMCs from blood, obtained roughly 20 months after vaccination. The origin of the receptors is a man aged 45-69 years who received an inactivated influenza vaccine. Donor details come from another sample of the same person, matched by shared clones.

This clonotype was found once. V and J are TRBV12-3 or TRBV12-4 and TRBJ1-5, with TRBD1 matching 9 bases. The CDR3 runs 15 residues. The J segment lost 6 bases and the V segment lost 3 bases, leaving 6 bases of the junction unmatched. The CDR3 loop reads CASSFSQGAGQPQHF. The CDR3, as DNA: TGTGCCAGCAGTTTCTCACAGGGGGCGGGTCAGCCCCAGCATTTT.

This clonotype came up many times. V gene TRBV29-1 combines with J gene TRBJ2-7; 8 bases align to TRBD1. V lost 1 base and J lost 2; bases outside the gene matches: 7. The CDR3 spans 15 residues. The germline gives CDR1 SQVTM, CDR2 ANQGSEA. The DNA of the CDR3 is TGCAGCGTTGAAGCGACCGGGACAGGTACCTACGAGCAGTACTTC. Translation: CSVEATGTGTYEQYF.

The V call is TRBV13, the J call TRBJ2-1; 8 nucleotides match TRBD2. Germline CDR1 PRHDT, CDR2 FYEKMQ (reference sequence). The trim removed 7 bases at V and 3 bases at J, leaving 5 bases unmatched. The CDR3 is 14 residues long. The CDR3 is CASTAGGNYNEQFF. The CDR3 region has the DNA TGTGCCAGCACTGCGGGAGGTAACTACAATGAGCAGTTCTTC.

This chain connects TRBV9 to TRBJ1-2; 8 bases map to TRBD1. This CDR3 spans 18 amino acids. Per the germline V gene, CDR1 is SGDLS and CDR2 is YYNGEE. V was pared by 3 bases and J by 0 bases, with 13 bases of the junction left unmatched. The CDR3 region has the DNA TGTGCCAGCAGCGCACGCGACAGGGGCAAAGCAGCTAACTATGGCTACACCTTC. Protein product: CASSARDRGKAANYGYTF.

This clonotype was picked up a small number of times. V gene TRBV12-3 or TRBV12-4 combines with J gene TRBJ2-6, with D perhaps TRBD1 or TRBD2 (5 bases each). Trimming removed 6 bases at V and 1 base at J, with 25 bases between. This CDR3 spans 20 amino acids. Here the CDR3 reads CASSPPRGAFLGSGANVLTF. The CDR3, as DNA: TGTGCCAGCAGCCCGCCACGGGGCGCTTTCCTAGGGTCTGGGGCCAACGTCCTGACTTTC.

The rearrangement uses TRBV7-2 and TRBJ1-2, with D possibly TRBD1 on 5 matching bases. The length of the CDR3 is 16 residues. Trimming left V 6 bases short and J 4 bases short, with 21 bases between. Per germline, CDR1 SGHTA and CDR2 FQGNSA. DNA of the CDR3: TGTGCCAGCAGGCTCCCGGGAGACAGAACAGGCTATGGCTACACCTTC. Its translation is CASRLPGDRTGYGYTF.